The 2 T cell receptor beta chains below all came from one sample that was sequenced in a study of CD4 T cells in relation to SARS-CoV-2 and coronaviruses. The assay was immunoSEQ multiplex PCR, and TCRdb's table has in-frame clones only and misses some. The sample consists of over 25,000 clones, roughly 82% of them appearing once. For these receptors, no antigen is known. Unexposed donor CD4+ T cells date from about 2011-2018, before the COVID-19 pandemic. CD4+ T cells were isolated from the cells after roughly 11 days of culture. The specimen sequenced was CD4+ T cells from PBMCs, cultured in vitro. These receptors all come from a human donor in good health.

The V gene is TRBV18, the J gene TRBJ1-1; D uncertain. Germline CDR1 KGHSH, CDR2 LQKENI. Between the trimmed V and J ends, which lost 2 bases and 5 bases, there was a span of 12 bases. This CDR3 is 14 amino acids long. The CDR3 sequence is CASSPSGGYTEAFF. CDR3 DNA sequence: TGTGCCAGCTCACCAAGCGGAGGTTATACTGAAGCTTTCTTT. Together with reference TRBV18 and TRBJ1-1, the CDR3 gives the full variable domain: NAGVMQNPRHLVRRRGQEARLRCSPMKGHSHVYWYRQLPEEGLKFMVYLQKENIIDESGMPKERFSAEFPKEGPSILRIQQVVRGDSAAYFCASSPSGGYTEAFFGQGTRLTVV.

The J gene is TRBJ1-1, the V gene TRBV4-1, with D uncertain. V dropped 0 bases and J dropped 8 bases, with 16 bases sitting between them. The CDR3 is made up of 15 amino acids. Germline V gene lookup returns CDR1 MGHRA and CDR2 YSYEKL. The CDR3 nucleotides read TGCGCCAGCAGCCAAGAACCCCGGGCGGTGGAAGAAGCTTTCTTT. Translating it yields CASSQEPRAVEEAFF.